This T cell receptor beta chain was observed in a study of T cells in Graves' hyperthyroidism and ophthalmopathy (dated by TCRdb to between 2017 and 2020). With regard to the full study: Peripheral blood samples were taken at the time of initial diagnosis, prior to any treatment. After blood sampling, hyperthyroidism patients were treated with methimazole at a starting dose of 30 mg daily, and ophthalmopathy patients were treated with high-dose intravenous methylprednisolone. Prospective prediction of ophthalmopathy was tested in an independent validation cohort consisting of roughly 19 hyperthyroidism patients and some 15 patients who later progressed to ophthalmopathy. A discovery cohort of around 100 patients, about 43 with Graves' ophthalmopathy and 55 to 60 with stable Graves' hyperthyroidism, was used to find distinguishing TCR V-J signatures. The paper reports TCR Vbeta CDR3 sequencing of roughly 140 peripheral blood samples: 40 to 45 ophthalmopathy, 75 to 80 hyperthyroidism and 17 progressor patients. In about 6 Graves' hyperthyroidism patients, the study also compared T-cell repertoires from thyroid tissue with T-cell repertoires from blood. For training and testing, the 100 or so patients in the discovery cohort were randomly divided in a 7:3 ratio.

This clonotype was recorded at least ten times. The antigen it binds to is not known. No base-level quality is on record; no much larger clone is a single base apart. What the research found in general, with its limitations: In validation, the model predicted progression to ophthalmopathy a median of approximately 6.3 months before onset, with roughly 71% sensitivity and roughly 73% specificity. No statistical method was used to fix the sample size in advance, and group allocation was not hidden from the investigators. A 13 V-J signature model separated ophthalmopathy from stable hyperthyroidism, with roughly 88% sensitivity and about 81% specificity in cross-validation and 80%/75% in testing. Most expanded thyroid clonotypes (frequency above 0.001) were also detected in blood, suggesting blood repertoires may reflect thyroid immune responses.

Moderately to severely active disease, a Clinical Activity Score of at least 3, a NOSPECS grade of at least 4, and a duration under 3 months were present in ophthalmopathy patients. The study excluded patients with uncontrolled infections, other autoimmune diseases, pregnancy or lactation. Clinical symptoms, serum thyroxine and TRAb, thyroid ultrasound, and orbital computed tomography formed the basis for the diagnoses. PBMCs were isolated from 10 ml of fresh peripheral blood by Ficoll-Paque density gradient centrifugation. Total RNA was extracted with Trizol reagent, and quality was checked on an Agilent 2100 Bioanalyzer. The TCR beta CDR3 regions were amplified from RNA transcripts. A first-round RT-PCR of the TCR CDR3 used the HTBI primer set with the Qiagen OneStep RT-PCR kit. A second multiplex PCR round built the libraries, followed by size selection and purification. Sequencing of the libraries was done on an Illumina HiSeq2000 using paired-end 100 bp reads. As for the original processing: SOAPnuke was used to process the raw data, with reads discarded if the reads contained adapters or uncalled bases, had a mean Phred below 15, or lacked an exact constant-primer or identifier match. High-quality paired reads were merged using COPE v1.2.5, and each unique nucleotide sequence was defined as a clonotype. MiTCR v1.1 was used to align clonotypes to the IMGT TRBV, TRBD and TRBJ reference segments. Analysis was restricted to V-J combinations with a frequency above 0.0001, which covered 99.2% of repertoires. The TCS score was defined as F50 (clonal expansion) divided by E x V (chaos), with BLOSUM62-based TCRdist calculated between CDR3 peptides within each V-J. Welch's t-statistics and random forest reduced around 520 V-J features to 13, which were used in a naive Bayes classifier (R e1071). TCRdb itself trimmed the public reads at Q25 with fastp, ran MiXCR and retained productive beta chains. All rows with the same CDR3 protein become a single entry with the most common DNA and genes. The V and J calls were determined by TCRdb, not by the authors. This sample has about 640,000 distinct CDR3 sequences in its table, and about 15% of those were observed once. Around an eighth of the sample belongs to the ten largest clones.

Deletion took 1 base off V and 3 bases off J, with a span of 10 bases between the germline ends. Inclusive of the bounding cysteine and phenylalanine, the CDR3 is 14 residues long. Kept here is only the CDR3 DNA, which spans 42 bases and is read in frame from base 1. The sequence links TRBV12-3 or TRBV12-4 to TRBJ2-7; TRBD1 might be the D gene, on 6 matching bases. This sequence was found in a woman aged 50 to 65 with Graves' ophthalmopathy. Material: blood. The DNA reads TGTGCCAGCAGTTTAGGCACAGGGAACTACGAGCAGTACTTC. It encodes CASSLGTGNYEQYF.